This T cell receptor (beta chain) was profiled in a study of blood T cell repertoires in COVID-19. In the study overall: Donors in the United States, Italy and Spain gave samples during acute or convalescent COVID-19. PBMCs, B-cell-depleted T cells, or T cells were the source of the cDNA or gDNA that made up the material.

Per the authors' pipeline: Amplification of reference gene primers provided the estimated nucleated cell counts. Using immunoSEQ multiplex PCR, the repertoire was profiled, and TCRdb retains in-frame clones only, with some absent. V, J and clone size were drawn from that table, and D and trimming were deduced from the DNA. The data contain about 110,000 clones, roughly two thirds of them singletons. This CDR3 comprises 14 residues. Germline values: CDR1 LGHDT, CDR2 YNNKEL (reference sequence). V lost 5 bases to trimming and J lost 5 bases, with 12 bases between them. The clonotype comes from an elderly man with acute or convalescent COVID-19. Sequences were obtained from peripheral blood. The rearrangement uses TRBV3-1 (or the pseudogene TRBV3-2) and TRBJ1-4; no firm D call. CDR3 DNA: TGTGCCAGCAGCGAGAGTCCATCCAATGAAAAACTGTTTTTT. Protein: CASSESPSNEKLFF.